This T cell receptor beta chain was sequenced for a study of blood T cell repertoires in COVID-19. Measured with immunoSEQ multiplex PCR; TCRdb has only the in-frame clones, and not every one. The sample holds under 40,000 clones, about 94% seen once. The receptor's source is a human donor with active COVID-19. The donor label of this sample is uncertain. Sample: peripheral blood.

Here the CDR3 reads CASSLVAGSETQYF. Here the CDR3 DNA reads TGTGCCAGCAGCTTAGTAGCGGGGAGCGAGACCCAGTACTTC. This chain uses TRBV11-3 with TRBJ2-5, with 8 bases that match TRBD2. This CDR3 has 14 residues. Germline lookup yields CDR1 SGHNT and CDR2 YENEEA. V was pared by 1 base and J by 5 bases, with 3 bases of the junction left unmatched.